Below are 4 T cell receptor beta chains sequenced from a single sample in a study of T cell repertoires in cytomegalovirus infection (dated by TCRdb to the late 2010s). Sequencing took place on an Illumina HiSeq 1500. TCRdb took the public reads, trimmed them with fastp at Q25, ran MiXCR for clone calling and kept in-frame beta chains. One record per CDR3 amino acid sequence lists the most common genes and DNA. The sample data list around 340,000 distinct CDR3 sequences, and roughly 28% of these were observed just once. The leading ten clones occupy about 20% of the sample. The treatment or condition label for this specimen denotes: in vitro stimulation with specific CMV peptide epitopes to enrich CMV-specific T cells. The antigens these receptors bind are not known. This material consisted of cultured PBMCs, taken from culture after CMV antigen stimulation. Receptors originate from a human donor in good health (CMV status not recorded). Some clones in this sample may be carry-over from other donors' samples.

This clonotype has only a few counts. CDR3: CASSPPTGTGHSYEQYF. CDR3 in DNA: TGTGCCAGCAGCCCCCCCACCGGGACAGGACACTCCTACGAGCAGTACTTC. J is TRBJ2-7 and V is TRBV7-6; 8 positions match TRBD1. Losses at the gene ends were 5 bases for V and 0 bases for J; bases not matched to a gene: 12. The CDR3 runs to 17 residues. Germline V CDR1 and CDR2: SGHVS, FNYEAQ.

This clonotype has just a few counts. The chain has TRBV6-2 or TRBV6-3 and TRBJ2-6, with 7 nucleotides matching TRBD2. The V gene end was trimmed by 4 bases and the J gene end by 0 bases; junction bases not matched to a gene: 18. The CDR3 length is 21 residues. Per germline, CDR1 MNHEY and CDR2 SVGEGT. The CDR3 DNA reads as TGTGCCAGCAGTTTAACCTTCCTTCCCGGGACTACTTTCTCTGGGGCCAACGTCCTGACTTTC. This sequence encodes CASSLTFLPGTTFSGANVLTF.

The chain couples TRBV3-1 to TRBJ1-5; tentative D call: TRBD1 (5 bases). The V and J ends lost 0 bases and 3 bases respectively, with 9 bases between them. Germline CDR1 is LGHDT and CDR2 is YNNKEL (reference sequence). This CDR3 is built from 15 residues. The CDR3 DNA follows: TGTGCCAGCAGCCAAGATCGGGGGTACAATCAGCCCCAGCATTTT. Protein sequence: CASSQDRGYNQPQHF.

This sequence joins TRBV7-8 and TRBJ2-3; 8 bases are a match to TRBD2. The germline gives CDR1 SGHVS, CDR2 FQNEAQ. The CDR3 covers 15 residues. After removal of 5 bases from V and 2 bases from J, the junction contained 6 bases not matched to a gene. CDR3 sequence reads: CASSPTSGNTDTQYF. The CDR3 DNA is TGTGCCAGCAGCCCCACTAGCGGAAACACAGATACGCAGTATTTT.